This T cell receptor (beta chain) was identified in a study of blood T cell repertoires in COVID-19. Grouping used clinical history reported by participants in a survey and questionnaire. Per the original data handling: Estimation of nucleated cell counts was performed using reference gene primer amplification. Clones were read by immunoSEQ multiplex PCR, and TCRdb kept only the in-frame ones, dropping some. V and J calls and clone size are copied from that table; D and trimming were computed from the DNA. The sample has approximately 220,000 clones; 88% are singletons. Germline trimming cut 3 bases from V and 6 bases from J; bases unmatched to any gene: 5. The CDR3 is 14 amino acids. Germline values: CDR1 LNHDA, CDR2 SQIVND (reference sequence).

J is TRBJ1-5 and V is TRBV19; TRBD1 aligns across 7 bases. This receptor was taken from a young woman who had recovered from COVID-19. What was sequenced was PBMCs or T cells enriched from blood (not recorded which). This CDR3 reads CASSIWDSFQPQHF. The CDR3 DNA reads as TGTGCCAGTAGTATTTGGGACAGTTTTCAGCCCCAGCATTTT. The full variable domain, its missing parts supplied by reference TRBV19 and TRBJ1-5, is DGGITQSPKYLFRKEGQNVTLSCEQNLNHDAMYWYRQDPGQGLRLIYYSQIVNDFQKGDIAEGYSVSREKKESFPLTVTSAQKNPTAFYLCASSIWDSFQPQHFGDGTRLSIL.